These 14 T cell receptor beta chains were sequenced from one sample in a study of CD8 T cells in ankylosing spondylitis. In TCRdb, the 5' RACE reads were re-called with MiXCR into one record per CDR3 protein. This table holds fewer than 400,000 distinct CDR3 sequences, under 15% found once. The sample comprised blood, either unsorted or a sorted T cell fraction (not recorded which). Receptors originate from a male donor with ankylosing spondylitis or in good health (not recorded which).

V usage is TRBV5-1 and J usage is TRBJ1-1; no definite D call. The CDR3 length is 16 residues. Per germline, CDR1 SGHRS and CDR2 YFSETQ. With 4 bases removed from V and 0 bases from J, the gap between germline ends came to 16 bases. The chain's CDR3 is CASSPWVGIMNTEAFF. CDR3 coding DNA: TGCGCCAGCAGCCCCTGGGTAGGAATTATGAACACTGAAGCTTTCTTT.

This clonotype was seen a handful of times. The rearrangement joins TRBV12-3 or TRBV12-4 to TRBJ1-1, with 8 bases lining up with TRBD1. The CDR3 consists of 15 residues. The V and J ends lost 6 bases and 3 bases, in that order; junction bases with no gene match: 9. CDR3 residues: CASSQGQAFHTEAFF. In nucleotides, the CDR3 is TGTGCCAGCAGCCAGGGACAGGCCTTTCACACTGAAGCTTTCTTT.

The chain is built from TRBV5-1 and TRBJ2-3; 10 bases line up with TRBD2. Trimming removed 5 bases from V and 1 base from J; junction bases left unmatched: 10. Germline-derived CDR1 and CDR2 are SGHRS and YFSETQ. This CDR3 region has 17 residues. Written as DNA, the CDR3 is TGCGCCAGCAGAGCTAGCGGGGGATTCCGCGGCACAGATACGCAGTATTTT. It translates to CASRASGGFRGTDTQYF.

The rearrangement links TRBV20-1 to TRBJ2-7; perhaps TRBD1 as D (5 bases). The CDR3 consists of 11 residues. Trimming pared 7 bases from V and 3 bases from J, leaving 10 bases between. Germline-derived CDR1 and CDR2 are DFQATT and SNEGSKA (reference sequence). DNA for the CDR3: TGCAGTGTCAATCAGGGCTACGAGCAGTACTTC. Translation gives CSVNQGYEQYF.

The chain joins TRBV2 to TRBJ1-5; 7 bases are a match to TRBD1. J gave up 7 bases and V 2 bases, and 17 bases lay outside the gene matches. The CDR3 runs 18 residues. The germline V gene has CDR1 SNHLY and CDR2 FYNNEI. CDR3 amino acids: CASSEKVFGTGDKQPQHF. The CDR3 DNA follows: TGTGCCAGCAGTGAAAAAGTGTTCGGAACAGGGGATAAACAGCCCCAGCATTTT.

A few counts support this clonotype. DNA for the CDR3: TGTGCCAGCAGTTCCGAGGGGCGGGATCAGCCCCAGCATTTT. Its translation is CASSSEGRDQPQHF. V and J are TRBV27 and TRBJ1-5; a weak D match, TRBD1 (5 bases). The CDR3 spans 14 residues. Germline assignment: CDR1 MNHEY and CDR2 SMNVEV (reference sequence). The V end lost 4 bases, the J end lost 5 bases, and 12 bases lay between the germline ends.

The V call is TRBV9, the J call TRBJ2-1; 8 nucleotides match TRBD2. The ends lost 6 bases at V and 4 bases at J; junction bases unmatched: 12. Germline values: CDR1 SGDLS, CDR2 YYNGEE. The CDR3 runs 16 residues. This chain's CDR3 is CASTRGASGYYNEQFF. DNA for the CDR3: TGTGCCAGCACCCGGGGGGCTAGCGGGTATTACAATGAGCAGTTCTTC.

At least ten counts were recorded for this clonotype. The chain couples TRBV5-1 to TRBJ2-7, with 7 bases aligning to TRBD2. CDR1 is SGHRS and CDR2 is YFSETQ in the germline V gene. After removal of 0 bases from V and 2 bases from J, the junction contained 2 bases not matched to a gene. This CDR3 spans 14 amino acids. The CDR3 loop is CASSLEGTTYEQYF. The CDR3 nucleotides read TGCGCCAGCAGCTTGGAGGGGACTACCTACGAGCAGTACTTC.

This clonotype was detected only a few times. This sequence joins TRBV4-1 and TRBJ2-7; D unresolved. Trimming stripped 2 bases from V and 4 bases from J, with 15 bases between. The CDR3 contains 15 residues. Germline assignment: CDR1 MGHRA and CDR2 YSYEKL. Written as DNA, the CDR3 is TGCGCCAGCAGCCAAATGGGTATGGGAACGTACGAGCAGTACTTC. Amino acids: CASSQMGMGTYEQYF.

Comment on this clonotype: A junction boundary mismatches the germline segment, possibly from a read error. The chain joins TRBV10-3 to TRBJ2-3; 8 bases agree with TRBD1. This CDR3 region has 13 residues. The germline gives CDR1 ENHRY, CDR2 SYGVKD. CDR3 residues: CAVRGLGTDTQYF. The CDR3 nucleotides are TGTGCCGTCAGGGGGCTCGGCACAGATACGCAGTATTTT.

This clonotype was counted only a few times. In DNA, the CDR3 is TGCAGTGCTAGAGACCCCTACCGGGGAGGGACGGGCGAGCAGTACTTC. Its translation: CSARDPYRGGTGEQYF. The V call is TRBV20-1, the J call TRBJ2-7, with 7 positions matching TRBD2. Germline V CDR1 and CDR2: DFQATT, SNEGSKA (reference sequence). V lost 0 bases, J lost 6 bases, and 14 bases stayed unmatched. The CDR3 is 16 residues long.

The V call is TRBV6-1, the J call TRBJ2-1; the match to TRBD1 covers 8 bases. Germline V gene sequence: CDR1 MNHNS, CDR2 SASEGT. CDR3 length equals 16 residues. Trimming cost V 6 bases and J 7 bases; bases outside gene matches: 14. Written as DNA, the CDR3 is TGTGCCAGCAGCCCCTGGGAGTACAGGGGGGTGAATGAGCAGTTCTTC. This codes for CASSPWEYRGVNEQFF.

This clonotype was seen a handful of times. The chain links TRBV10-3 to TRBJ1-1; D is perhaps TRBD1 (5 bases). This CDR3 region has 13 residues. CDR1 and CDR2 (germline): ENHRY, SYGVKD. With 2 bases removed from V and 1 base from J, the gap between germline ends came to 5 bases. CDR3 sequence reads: CAISETGNTEAFF. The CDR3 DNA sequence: TGTGCCATCAGTGAGACAGGGAACACTGAAGCTTTCTTT.

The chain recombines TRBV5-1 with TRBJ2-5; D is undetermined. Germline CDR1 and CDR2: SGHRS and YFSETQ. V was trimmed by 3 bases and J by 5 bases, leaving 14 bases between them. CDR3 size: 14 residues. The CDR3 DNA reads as TGCGCCAGCAGCTCCACCCTTCCCCCGGAGACCCAGTACTTC. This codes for CASSSTLPPETQYF.